This T cell receptor beta chain is drawn from a study of T cell clonotyping in hematopoietic cell transplantation. The data were produced by immunoSEQ multiplex PCR, yet TCRdb's version contains in-frame clones alone and is incomplete. Counted here are fewer than 15,000 clones, around 80% occurring once; the ten biggest clones make up 15% to 20%. This sample's time point: recipient sample about 28 days before transplant, after cytoreduction. This sequence originates from a man in his 60s with acute myeloid leukemia. Some clones in this sample may be carry-over from other donors' samples. The sample in question was peripheral blood mononuclear cells, obtained before stem cell transplant.

Here the CDR3 DNA reads TGTGCCAGCAGTGAAATCCTGGCCAATTCACCCCTCCACTTT. Translation gives CASSEILANSPLHF. The rearrangement links TRBV25-1 to TRBJ1-6; D is uncertain. Germline-derived CDR1 and CDR2 are MGHDK and SYGVNS. V was shortened by 2 bases and J by 7 bases, with 9 bases between the two germline ends. This CDR3 has 14 residues.